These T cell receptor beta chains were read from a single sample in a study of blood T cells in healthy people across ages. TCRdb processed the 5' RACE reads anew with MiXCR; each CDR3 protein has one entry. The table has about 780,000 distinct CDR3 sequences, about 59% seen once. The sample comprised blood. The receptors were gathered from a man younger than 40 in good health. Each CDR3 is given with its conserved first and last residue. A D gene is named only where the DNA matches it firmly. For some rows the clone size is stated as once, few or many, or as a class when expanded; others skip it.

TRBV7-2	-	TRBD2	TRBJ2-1	TGTGCCAGCAGCCTTCCGGGACTAGCGGGGGTTGAGCAGTTCTTC	CASSLPGLAGVEQFF
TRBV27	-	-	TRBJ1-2	TGTGCCAGCAGTTTATATCCCACGCAGGGCGGCTATGGCTACACCTTC	CASSLYPTQGGYGYTF
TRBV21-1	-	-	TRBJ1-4	TGTGCCAGCAGCGACGGGACCGCCGATGAGGAAAAACTGTTTTTT	CASSDGTADEEKLFF
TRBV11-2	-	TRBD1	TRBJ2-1	TGTGCCAGCAGCAGAGGTCCCACAGGGGGCGATGAGCAGTTCTTC	CASSRGPTGGDEQFF
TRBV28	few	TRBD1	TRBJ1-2	TGTGCCAGCAGTTTAGGGGACAGGGTACGTGGCTACACCTTC	CASSLGDRVRGYTF
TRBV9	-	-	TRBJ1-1	TGTGCCAGCAGCTACAGCCTGGGCCCTGAAGCTTTCTTT	CASSYSLGPEAFF
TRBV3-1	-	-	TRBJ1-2	TGTGCCAGCAGCCTCCGGGAAACAGGGATTTATGGCTACACCTTC	CASSLRETGIYGYTF
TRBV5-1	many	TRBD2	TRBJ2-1	TGCGCCTCCAGGGAGGGGCCCCATTTCCTCTCCTACAATGAGCAGTTCTTC	CASREGPHFLSYNEQFF
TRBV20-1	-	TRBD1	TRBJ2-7	TGCAGTGCAACGCTCGGACAGGGGGCTTCCTACGAGCAGTACTTC	CSATLGQGASYEQYF
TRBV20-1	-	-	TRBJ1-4	TGCAGTGCTACTTGGCAGCCCAATAATGAAAAACTGTTTTTT	CSATWQPNNEKLFF
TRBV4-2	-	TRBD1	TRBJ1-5	TGTGCCAGCAGCCAAGTTGGAGGGGGCGCGAATCAGCCCCAGCATTTT	CASSQVGGGANQPQHF
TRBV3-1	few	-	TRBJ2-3	TGTGCCAGCAGCCAAGATACGACAGAAACAGATACGCAGTATTTT	CASSQDTTETDTQYF
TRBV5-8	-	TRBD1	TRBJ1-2	TGTGCCAGCAGCCGCTATAGGGACAGGGGGCGAATTAACTATGGCTACACCTTC	CASSRYRDRGRINYGYTF
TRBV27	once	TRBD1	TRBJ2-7	TGTGCCAGCAGCCGTGACAGGGATCCTACCTACGAGCAGTACTTC	CASSRDRDPTYEQYF
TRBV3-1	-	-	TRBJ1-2	TGTGCCAGCAGCCGGGGTCGTGGCTACACCTTC	CASSRGRGYTF
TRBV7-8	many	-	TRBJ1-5	TGTGCCAGCAGCTTACCTCAGCTGCCCCAGCATTTT	CASSLPQLPQHF
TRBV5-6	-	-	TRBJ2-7	TGTGCCAGCAGCTTATTGGACTCAGGGTACGAGCAGTACTTC	CASSLLDSGYEQYF
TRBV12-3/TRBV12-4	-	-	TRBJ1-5	TGTGCCAGCAGTTCGGAAACGGGGGGGGTTCAGCCCCAGCATTTT	CASSSETGGVQPQHF
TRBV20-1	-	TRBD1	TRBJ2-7	TGCAGTGCAGCCGGGACAGGAGTCTACGAGCAGTACTTC	CSAAGTGVYEQYF
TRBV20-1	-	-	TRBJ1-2	TGCAGTGCTCCCCGACAGGACAACTTAAACTATGGCTACACCTTC	CSAPRQDNLNYGYTF
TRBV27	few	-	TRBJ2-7	TGTGCCAGCAGTTTATCTCCTGTTTCCTACGAGCAGTACTTC	CASSLSPVSYEQYF
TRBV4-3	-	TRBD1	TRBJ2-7	TGCGCCAGCAGCCAAGATCGGCGGGACAGGGGCGAGCAGTACTTC	CASSQDRRDRGEQYF
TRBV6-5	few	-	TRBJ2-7	TGTGCCAGCAGTTACTTGGGGTCAGAGTACTTC	CASSYLGSEYF
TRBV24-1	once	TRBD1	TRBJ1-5	TGTGCCACCAGTGCAGGGGACAGGGCCTCCAATCAGCCCCAGCATTTT	CATSAGDRASNQPQHF
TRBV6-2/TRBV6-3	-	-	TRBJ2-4	TGTGCCAGCAGTGGACAGCTCCTAGCCAAAAACATTCAGTACTTC	CASSGQLLAKNIQYF
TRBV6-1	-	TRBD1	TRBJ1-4	TGTGCCAGCAGGCCGGGACAGGGGAATGAAAAACTGTTTTTT	CASRPGQGNEKLFF
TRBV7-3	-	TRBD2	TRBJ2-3	TGTGCCAGCAGCGACGCTCGGGGTAGCGGGGCAGATACGCAGTATTTT	CASSDARGSGADTQYF
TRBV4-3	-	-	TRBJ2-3	TGCGCCAGCAGCCAAGCATCCGGGGGCCCAGATGCGCAGTATTTT	CASSQASGGPDAQYF
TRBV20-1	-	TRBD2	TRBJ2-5	TGCAGTGCCCCTACCGGGACTAGCGGGGGCTTTTACCAAGAGACCCAGTACTTC	CSAPTGTSGGFYQETQYF
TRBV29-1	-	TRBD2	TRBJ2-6	TGCAGCGTTGAATGGGGGGGGTCTGGGGCCAACGTCCTGACTTTC	CSVEWGGSGANVLTF
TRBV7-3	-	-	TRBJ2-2	TGTGCCAGCAGCTTAAGCCAGGACACCGGGGAGCTGTTTTTT	CASSLSQDTGELFF
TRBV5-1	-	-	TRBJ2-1	TGCGCCAGCAGCTTGAGTACTAGAAAAGAGACCCAGTTCTTC	CASSLSTRKETQFF
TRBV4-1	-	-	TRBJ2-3	TGCGCCAGCAGCCGAGATAGGGGGACTGACTCAGATACGCAGTATTTT	CASSRDRGTDSDTQYF
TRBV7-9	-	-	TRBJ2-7	TGTGCCAGCAGCTTTGATGGATGGAGAATCGAGCAGTACTTC	CASSFDGWRIEQYF
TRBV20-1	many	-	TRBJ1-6	TGCAGTGCTAGAGATCGAGGAAGGGGTAATTCACCCCTCCACTTT	CSARDRGRGNSPLHF
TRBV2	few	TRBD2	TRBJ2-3	TGTGCCAGCACCTTAGCGGGACACACAGATACGCAGTATTTT	CASTLAGHTDTQYF
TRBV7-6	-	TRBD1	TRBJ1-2	TGTGCCAGCAGCCCGAACCCCGACAGGGGGCGTAACTATGGCTACACCTTC	CASSPNPDRGRNYGYTF
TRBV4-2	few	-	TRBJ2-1	TGTGCCAGCAGCCAAGATGCGAGGCCATCCTACAATGAGCAGTTCTTC	CASSQDARPSYNEQFF
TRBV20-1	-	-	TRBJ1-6	TGCAGTGCTAGATCTCCGGGGCTCTCTCAGGGTTCACCCCTCCACTTT	CSARSPGLSQGSPLHF
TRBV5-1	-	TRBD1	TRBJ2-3	TGCGCCAGCAGCTGGACAGGGGAGGCAGATACGCAGTATTTT	CASSWTGEADTQYF
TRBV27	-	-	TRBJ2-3	TGTGCCAGCAGTTTAACCTCGGCTAGTTTGTCCACAGATACGCAGTATTTT	CASSLTSASLSTDTQYF
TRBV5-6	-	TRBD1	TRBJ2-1	TGTGCCAGCAGCTTGGAATCCTTCTGGACAGGTTACAATGAGCAGTTCTTC	CASSLESFWTGYNEQFF
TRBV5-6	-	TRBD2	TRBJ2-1	TGTGCCAGCAGCCCGGAACCGGGACTAGCGGGGGGGATGAGCTCCTACAATGAGCAGTTCTTC	CASSPEPGLAGGMSSYNEQFF
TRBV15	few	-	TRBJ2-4	TGTGCCACCAGCAGAGTCCTAGCCAAAAACATTCAGTACTTC	CATSRVLAKNIQYF
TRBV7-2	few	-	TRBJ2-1	TGTGCCAGCAGCTTTCTCCAGGAGCAGTTCTTC	CASSFLQEQFF
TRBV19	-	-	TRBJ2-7	TGTGCCAGTAGTACCCATCCAGGGTCGCACGAGCAGTACTTC	CASSTHPGSHEQYF
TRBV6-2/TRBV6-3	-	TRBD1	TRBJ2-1	TGTGCCAGCATTCGGACAGGGGGTGGCAATGAGCAGTTCTTC	CASIRTGGGNEQFF
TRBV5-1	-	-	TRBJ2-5	TGCGCCAGCAGCTCTACGGACGGGGCCCAGTACTTC	CASSSTDGAQYF
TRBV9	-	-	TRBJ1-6	TGTGCCAGCAGCTCTCGGACTTCAAATTCACCCCTCCACTTT	CASSSRTSNSPLHF
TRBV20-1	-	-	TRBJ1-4	TGCAGTGCTAGGGGGGGGGACGGCGCAACTAATGAAAAACTGTTTTTT	CSARGGDGATNEKLFF
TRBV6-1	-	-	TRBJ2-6	TGTGCCAGCAGCCCCCGAGGAGCTGTCTCTGGGGCCAACGTCCTGACTTTC	CASSPRGAVSGANVLTF
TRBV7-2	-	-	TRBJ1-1	TGTGCCAGCAGCTTAGGGGGGCCGGGCATCAGGAGGACTGAAGCTTTCTTT	CASSLGGPGIRRTEAFF
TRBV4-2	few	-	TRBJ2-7	TGTGCCAGCAGCCAAGCTGGAGCGACCGAGCAGTACTTC	CASSQAGATEQYF
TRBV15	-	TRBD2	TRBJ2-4	TGTGCCACCACCCCGGGACTAGCGGCCAAAAACATTCAGTACTTC	CATTPGLAAKNIQYF
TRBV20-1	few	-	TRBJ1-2	TGCAGTGCTAGTGAAGGATTGGATGGCTACACCTTC	CSASEGLDGYTF
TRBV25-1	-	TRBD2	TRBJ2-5	TGTGCCAGCAGTGAACTTAGCGGGGTCTCGGGGGAGCAGTACTTC	CASSELSGVSGEQYF
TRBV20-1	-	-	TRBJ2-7	TGCAGTGCTTCCGCAGGCAGTGTCAACGAGCAGTACTTC	CSASAGSVNEQYF
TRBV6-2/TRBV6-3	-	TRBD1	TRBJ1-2	TGTGCCAGCGCCTGGACAGGGAACTATGGCTACACCTTC	CASAWTGNYGYTF